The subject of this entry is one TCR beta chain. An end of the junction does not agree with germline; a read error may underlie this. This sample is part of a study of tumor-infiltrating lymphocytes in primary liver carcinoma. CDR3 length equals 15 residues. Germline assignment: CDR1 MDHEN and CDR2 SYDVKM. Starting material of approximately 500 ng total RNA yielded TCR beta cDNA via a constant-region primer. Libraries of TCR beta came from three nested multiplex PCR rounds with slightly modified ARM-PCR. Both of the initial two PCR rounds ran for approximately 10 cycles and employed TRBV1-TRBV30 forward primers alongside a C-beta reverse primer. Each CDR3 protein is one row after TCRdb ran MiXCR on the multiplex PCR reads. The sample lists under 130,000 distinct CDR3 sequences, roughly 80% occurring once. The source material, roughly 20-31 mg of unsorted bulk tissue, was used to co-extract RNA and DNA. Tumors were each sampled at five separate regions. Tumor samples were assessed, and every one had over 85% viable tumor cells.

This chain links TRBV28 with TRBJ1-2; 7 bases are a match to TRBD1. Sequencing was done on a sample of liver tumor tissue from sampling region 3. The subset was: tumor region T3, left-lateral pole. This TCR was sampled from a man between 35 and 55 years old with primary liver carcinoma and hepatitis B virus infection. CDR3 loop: CTSRSPGQWRNGYAF. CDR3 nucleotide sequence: TGTACCAGCAGGTCTCCGGGACAGTGGAGAAATGGCTACGCCTTC.